The sample holds a few counts of the clone carrying this TCR beta chain. Antigen specificity is unknown. A read error may account for a junction end that differs from germline. This sample was included in a study of blood T cells in healthy people across ages. For the study at large: In model experiments, template switching was able to capture about one barcoded beta molecule for every two T cells that were present. Study observations and caveats: There were more naive CD4+ cells and higher diversity in long-lived donors than in aged donors. Among T cells, TCR beta diversity per million cells dropped roughly linearly as age rose.

It was with a sample-barcoded 5' primer and a J-beta primer mix that a second PCR of about 6 to 12 cycles was run. The authors tagged each cDNA molecule using a template-switch adaptor with 12 random nucleotides. TCRdb re-called the 5' RACE reads with MiXCR, one entry per CDR3 protein. Here the sample spans 1.8 million or so distinct CDR3 sequences, 39% being singletons. This receptor was taken from a human donor in good health. The sample was blood.

The CDR3 nucleotides are TGCAGCGTTGAATCTGGGGACAGAGAGGCCCAGTACTTC. It encodes CSVESGDREAQYF. This chain links TRBV29-1 with TRBJ2-5, with 7 bases identical to TRBD1. Germline values: CDR1 SQVTM, CDR2 ANQGSEA. The CDR3 totals 13 residues.